This T cell receptor beta chain was retrieved from a study of cytomegalovirus exposure and HLA in healthy donors. Per the germline V gene, CDR1 is SGDLS and CDR2 is YYNGEE. The V and J ends lost 2 bases and 2 bases respectively, with 9 bases between them. The CDR3 consists of 14 residues. In the PCR, 60 Vbeta and 13 Jbeta primers were used. Some clones are missing from TCRdb's copy, which holds only in-frame ones; the method was immunoSEQ multiplex PCR. The sample gives approximately 140,000 clones, 70% to 80% of which show up once; around 3% is in the top ten. The rearrangement joins TRBV9 to TRBJ2-3; tentative D call: TRBD2 (5 bases). The sequence was collected from a female donor in good health and CMV-seronegative. The source material was PBMCs. The DNA for the CDR3 is TGTGCCAGCAGCGTGATAGCGCTCACAGATACGCAGTATTTT. It translates to CASSVIALTDTQYF.